This TCR beta chain was sequenced for a study of T cell responses to AZD1222 COVID-19 vaccine. As for the study in general: Second doses that came at about 4 or about 12 weeks were put together.

Regarding the study as a whole: White British donors predominated, females outnumbered males, and clonal diversity was possibly underestimated. Recipients of AZD1222 seropositive at baseline numbered only 6 or 7.

CDR1 KGHSY and CDR2 FQNENV come from the germline V gene. This CDR3 contains 15 residues. The V gene lost 0 bases and the J gene lost 4 bases, with 12 bases spanning the gap. Libraries were prepared by immunoSEQ multiplex PCR; TCRdb keeps only in-frame clonotypes and omits some of them. Here the sample spans 180,000 or so clones, more than 80% being singletons. Turning to this clone: The target antigen is unknown.

The material sequenced was peripheral blood, taken on day 0 of AZD1222 vaccination. The clonotype originates from an adult in good health. This chain connects TRBV16 to TRBJ1-1; D remains ambiguous. The CDR3: CASSQSRVGGTEAFF. Written as DNA, the CDR3 is TGTGCCAGCAGCCAATCGCGGGTGGGTGGCACTGAAGCTTTCTTT.